The sequence of this T cell receptor (beta chain) was determined in a study of cytotoxic CD8 clonotypes in ibrutinib-treated CLL (dated by TCRdb to the early 2020s). For the study in its entirety: The cohort had around twelve relapsed/refractory and roughly 15 treatment-naive patients; some 17 were IGHV unmutated. Every remission and progressive disease sample was obtained while ibrutinib was still being received by the patients. Samples averaged 255,043 productive templates and about 94,000 productive rearrangements. Responses were partial in roughly 24 patients and complete in 2; after median about 5.5 years follow-up, some 15 stayed in remission and roughly twelve progressed. Response samples were obtained after a median of 12 months of treatment, with a range of about 6 to 36 months. Cryopreserved peripheral blood mononuclear cells were obtained before treatment, at response, and at either sustained remission or disease progression. Longitudinal samples were available for about 30% of the roughly 86 trial participants. What the research found in general, with its limitations: At baseline, clonality was higher than in age-matched healthy donors and showed a strong correlation with circulating CD8+ T-cell counts. Public clonotypes were rare and either shrank or stayed stable during treatment, and the rise in clonality at ibrutinib response reflected expansion of private clonotypes. Clonality rose at ibrutinib response, remained stable during sustained remission, and dropped back toward baseline at progression. Lymph node repertoires were not examined, and the timing of sampling was not matched between patients in sustained remission and those whose disease progressed.

In the germline V gene, CDR1 corresponds to SNHLY and CDR2 to FYNNEI. The germline V and J ends show losses of 7 bases and 4 bases respectively, and no gene match explains 9 bases of the junction. The CDR3 numbers 15 residues from cysteine through phenylalanine. Only the CDR3 DNA stays, 45 bases, in frame from base 1. Concerning this clone: No cognate antigen has been identified for it. There are no base qualities to consult, and no much larger clone falls within one base.

The meaning of the sample's time point label: approximately eleven months on ibrutinib. For TCR beta library preparation, 2 to 2.5 micrograms of genomic DNA were isolated from cryopreserved PBMCs. Longitudinal blood samples from CLL patients on ibrutinib monotherapy underwent high-throughput TCR beta sequencing. The patients took part in an open-label, single-center phase 2 trial of ibrutinib monotherapy. The goal of deep resolution MiSeq sequencing was a depth between 1 in 1 million and 1 in 200,000 T cells, and coverage averaged 10x per clonotype. The immunoSEQ hsTCRB Kit was used to generate the TCR beta libraries. The authors' pipeline ran thus. ImmunoSEQ Data Assistant and ImmunoSEQ Analyzer were used for data analysis, and V, D and J genes were assigned according to IMGT definitions. Clonality, which ranges from 0 to 1, was calculated as one minus the normalized Shannon entropy of productive rearrangement frequencies. Only overrepresented clonotypes making up at least 0.05% of the repertoire of each patient were included in the public clonotype analysis. Approximately 14 age-matched healthy donor repertoires from immuneACCESS served as clonality controls. Drawn from immuneACCESS, this table holds only the in-frame rearrangements with V and J called that TCRdb kept. Clones are partly lost; checked studies trace under half to an unresolved V gene and leave the rest unexplained. The D gene and trimming were derived from the DNA, and the V and J assignments and clone size from that table. The sample yields over 70,000 clones; around 79% were counted once. The ten biggest clones cover nearly 5% of the sample.

This clonotype was sampled from a human donor with chronic lymphocytic leukemia. The chain was built from TRBV2 and TRBJ2-1, and 8 bases in between align with TRBD2. Material: PBMCs, obtained after 12 months of ibrutinib treatment. The CDR3 region: CASTRPLAEYNEQFF. The bases are TGTGCCAGCACCCGACCACTAGCGGAGTACAATGAGCAGTTCTTC.